This T cell receptor beta chain is drawn from a study of blood T cell repertoires in COVID-19. CDR3 length: 14 amino acids. Germline lookup yields CDR1 LGHDT and CDR2 YNNKEL (reference sequence). V lost 1 base and J 0 bases, leaving 7 bases between the germline ends. Sequenced by immunoSEQ multiplex PCR; TCRdb stores in-frame clones only, minus some. Altogether 250,000 to 350,000 clones are present, 75% to 90% being singletons, with the ten largest covering over 2%. The origin of this receptor is a woman between 18 and 29 years old who had recovered from COVID-19. The chain joins TRBV3-1 (or the pseudogene TRBV3-2) to TRBJ2-7; a possible D gene is TRBD2 (6 bases). Sequenced sample: PBMCs or T cells enriched from blood (not recorded which). The CDR3 protein is CASSQAGSSYEQYF. In DNA form, the CDR3 reads TGTGCCAGCAGCCAAGCCGGGAGCTCCTACGAGCAGTACTTC.